The entry below describes one T cell receptor beta chain. No antigen is known for it. The entry originates in a study of cytomegalovirus exposure and HLA in healthy donors. Broader study findings: HLA alleles were associated with 15,000 to 20,000 TCR beta sequences in a later analysis at 0.05 false discovery rate. Association of a missense DCLRE1C variant with TCR beta V- and J-gene trimming was reported in a later analysis.

PCR primers comprised 60 Vbeta and 13 Jbeta primers. Measured with immunoSEQ multiplex PCR; TCRdb has only the in-frame clones, and not every one. This sample has 83,000 or so clones, with about four fifths found just once. All donors participated as healthy donors of bone marrow. The CDR3 covers 16 residues. The ends were cut back, 2 bases at V and 0 bases at J, with 10 bases in the middle. In germline, CDR1 is LNHDA, CDR2 SQIVND (reference sequence). The receptor was isolated from a woman aged 30 to 39 in good health and CMV-seronegative. The chain couples TRBV19 to TRBJ2-2; D perhaps matches TRBD2 (6 bases). The sample consisted of PBMCs. The CDR3 DNA sequence: TGTGCCAGTAGTATAAGGGCGGGGCCGAACACCGGGGAGCTGTTTTTT. Protein: CASSIRAGPNTGELFF.